This TCR beta chain was captured in a study of patients and donors after allogeneic stem cell transplantation (dated by TCRdb to 2018 to 2020). Library method: RT-PCR. These reads were obtained on a NextSeq 550. TCRdb reprocessing: public reads trimmed at Q25 with fastp, clones called with MiXCR, in-frame beta chains kept. Under each unique CDR3 protein, matching rows form one entry showing the most common genes and DNA. The sample records about a million distinct CDR3 sequences, roughly 18% of which are singletons. Of the sample, roughly 6.4% is held by the ten largest clones. The CDR3 runs 14 residues from the cysteine to the phenylalanine. This entry keeps only the CDR3 DNA: 42 bases, framed from base 1. V was cut back by 4 bases and J by 3 bases, leaving a gap of 12 bases between them. Reading the germline V gene gives CDR1 MNHEY and CDR2 SVGAGI. This clonotype was counted between two and nine times. Its binding antigen is unknown. Per-base qualities were not stored, and no clone one base away is much larger.

The TCR was taken from a human donor who was either an allogeneic HSCT recipient or a stem cell or donor lymphocyte infusion donor (not recorded which). It is not recorded whose cells these are; they may come from a transplant donor. The sequenced sample consisted of blood, either unsorted or a sorted T cell fraction (not recorded which). Rearrangement joined TRBV6-5 to TRBJ1-2, with the D segment identity uncertain. The nucleotide sequence reads as follows: TGTGCCAGCAGTTTGACCGATCCCCACTATGGCTACACCTTC. This sequence encodes CASSLTDPHYGYTF.